This TCR beta chain originates from a study of control samples from healthy donors and cancer patients. The CDR3 length is 14 residues. The V and J ends lost 0 bases and 6 bases, in that order; junction bases with no gene match: 2. CDR1 and CDR2 (germline): SGDLS, YYNGEE. Clones were sequenced by immunoSEQ multiplex PCR, and TCRdb holds only the in-frame ones, with some missing. The data show some 100,000 clones, just under 95% seen once. The sequenced material came from blood. The TCR was taken from a human donor in good health. The donor label of this sample is uncertain. This chain connects TRBV9 to TRBJ2-2, with TRBD2 identical over 7 bases. The CDR3 region is CASSVAGRAGELFF. The CDR3 region has the DNA TGTGCCAGCAGCGTAGCGGGGAGGGCCGGGGAGCTGTTTTTT.